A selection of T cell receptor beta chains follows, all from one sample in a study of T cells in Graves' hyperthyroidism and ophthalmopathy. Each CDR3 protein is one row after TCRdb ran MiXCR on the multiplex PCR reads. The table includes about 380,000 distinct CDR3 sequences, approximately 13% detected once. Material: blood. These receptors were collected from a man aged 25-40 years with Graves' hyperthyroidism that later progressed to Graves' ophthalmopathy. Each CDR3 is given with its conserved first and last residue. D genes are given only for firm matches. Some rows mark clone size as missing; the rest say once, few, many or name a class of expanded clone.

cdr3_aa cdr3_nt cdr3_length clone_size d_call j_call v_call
CSARDLAGSSYEQYF TGCAGTGCTAGAGATCTAGCGGGGAGCTCCTACGAGCAGTACTTC 15 many TRBD2 TRBJ2-7 TRBV20-1
CASSKTQGVGEKLFF TGTGCCAGCAGTAAAACACAGGGGGTTGGCGAAAAACTGTTTTTT 15 many TRBD1 TRBJ1-4 TRBV28
CASSLEQGWYSTDTQYF TGCGCCAGCAGCTTGGAGCAGGGGTGGTATAGCACAGATACGCAGTATTTT 17 NA NA TRBJ2-3 TRBV5-1
CASAPGQSTYEQYF TGTGCTAGTGCCCCTGGACAGTCCACCTACGAGCAGTACTTC 14 few NA TRBJ2-7 TRBV12-5
CASRTTGGSEKLFF TGTGCCAGCAGAACAACAGGGGGCTCTGAAAAACTGTTTTTT 14 few TRBD1 TRBJ1-4 TRBV6-2/TRBV6-3
CASRSSQGNEKLFF TGCGCCAGCAGGTCTTCGCAGGGAAATGAAAAACTGTTTTTT 14 NA NA TRBJ1-4 TRBV10-2
CASSYRERYGYTF TGTGCCAGCAGCTACAGGGAGCGTTATGGCTACACCTTC 13 many NA TRBJ1-2 TRBV11-3
CASSSSGQGANTIYF TGTGCCAGCAGCTCCTCCGGACAGGGGGCAAACACCATATATTTT 15 NA TRBD1 TRBJ1-3 TRBV7-2
CASSVWTTGSTIYF TGTGCCAGCAGCGTATGGACGACTGGAAGCACCATATATTTT 14 NA NA TRBJ1-3 TRBV9
CASSAGQGVLGYTF TGCGCCAGCAGCGCCGGACAGGGGGTGCTTGGCTACACCTTC 14 many TRBD1 TRBJ1-2 TRBV5-1
CATSDPPGQGSGELFF TGTGCCACCAGTGATCCGCCGGGACAGGGTTCCGGGGAGCTGTTTTTT 16 many TRBD1 TRBJ2-2 TRBV24-1
CASSFQTLYGYTF TGTGCCAGCAGCTTCCAAACCCTTTATGGCTACACCTTC 13 few NA TRBJ1-2 TRBV7-9
CASSLTRPTEAFF TGTGCCAGCAGTTTAACCCGACCGACTGAAGCTTTCTTT 13 many NA TRBJ1-1 TRBV12-3/TRBV12-4
CASSQDGVSNQPQHF TGTGCCAGCAGCCAAGATGGAGTTAGCAATCAGCCCCAGCATTTT 15 NA NA TRBJ1-5 TRBV3-1
CASSRVHRDSPLHF TGTGCCAGCAGCCGCGTTCACAGGGATTCACCCCTCCACTTT 14 NA NA TRBJ1-6 TRBV3-1
CSVKTGGDTGELFF TGCAGTGTTAAAACCGGGGGCGACACCGGGGAGCTGTTTTTT 14 many NA TRBJ2-2 TRBV20-1
CASTQGNGYTF TGTGCCAGCACACAGGGAAATGGCTACACCTTC 11 many NA TRBJ1-2 TRBV28
CASRGQGNSPLHF TGCGCCAGCAGGGGACAGGGTAATTCACCCCTCCACTTT 13 many TRBD1 TRBJ1-6 TRBV4-1
CASSPPATGGHGYTF TGTGCCAGCAGTCCGCCCGCAACAGGGGGTCATGGCTACACCTTC 15 many TRBD1 TRBJ1-2 TRBV6-1
CSGEPGLAIDTQYF TGCAGTGGCGAACCGGGGCTAGCAATAGATACGCAGTATTTT 14 many NA TRBJ2-3 TRBV20-1
CASSLVGTMAYEKLFF TGTGCCAGCAGCTTAGTAGGAACCATGGCTTATGAAAAACTGTTTTTT 16 few NA TRBJ1-4 TRBV11-2
CASSRRGQNSPLLF TGTGCCAGCAGCCGAAGGGGACAGAATTCACCCCTCCTCTTT 14 NA TRBD1 TRBJ1-6 TRBV7-9
CASSLAPGTTQETQYF TGTGCCAGCAGCTTGGCCCCCGGGACTACACAAGAGACCCAGTACTTC 16 NA TRBD2 TRBJ2-5 TRBV5-8